The present TCR beta chain was sequenced within a study of OX40 agonist ivuxolimab in advanced cancers. Turning to the study itself: Of the patients, three showed partial responses, one with hepatocellular carcinoma and two with cutaneous melanoma.

The CDR3 contains 15 residues. Germline V gives CDR1 SGHRS, CDR2 YFSETQ. The trim removed 2 bases at V and 2 bases at J, leaving 1 base unmatched. Some clones are missing from TCRdb's copy, which holds only in-frame ones; the method was immunoSEQ multiplex PCR. The sample has roughly 87,000 clones; approximately 91% are singletons. Specimen: CD4+ or CD8+ T cells sorted from blood, collected in a trial of the OX40 agonist ivuxolimab. The sequence was collected from an adult with an advanced solid tumor such as melanoma, head and neck, liver or kidney cancer. The rearrangement joins TRBV5-1 to TRBJ2-1; 10 nucleotides line up with TRBD2. The CDR3 spells CASSFLAGAYNEQFF. The CDR3 DNA reads as TGCGCCAGCAGCTTTCTAGCGGGGGCCTACAATGAGCAGTTCTTC.